The subject of this entry is one T cell receptor (beta chain). This sample stems from a study of blood T cell repertoires in COVID-19. The wider study: Material from acute and convalescent COVID-19 was sourced from the United States, Italy and Spain. Sample material is recorded as cDNA or gDNA derived from T cells, B-cell-depleted T cells, or PBMCs.

Germline V gene lookup returns CDR1 SGHDT and CDR2 YYEEEE. The CDR3 is made up of 16 amino acids. V shed 4 bases, J shed 1 base, and the junction held 5 bases outside the gene matches. The data were produced by immunoSEQ multiplex PCR, yet TCRdb's version contains in-frame clones alone and is incomplete. This table has roughly 320,000 clones, 90% appearing once. V is TRBV5-6 and J is TRBJ2-7; 13 bases are a match to TRBD2. Source material: peripheral blood. The TCR comes from a woman in her forties or fifties with COVID-19, enrolled during active disease. The DNA of the CDR3 is TGTGCCAGCAGCACCGGACTAGCGGGGGAATCCTACGAGCAGTACTTC. It is translated as CASSTGLAGESYEQYF.